This TCR beta chain originates from a study of beta chain features in type 1 diabetes. Broader study findings: When Type 1 diabetes patients were examined, their TCRB CDR3s proved moderately but significantly shorter in all four CD4+ subsets. Comparison showed that naive, central memory and Treg TCRB repertoires appeared more similar among patients than among healthy donors.

TCRB transcripts that were expressed got sequenced, as all of the isolated RNA had been reverse transcribed. Using immunoSEQ multiplex PCR, the repertoire was profiled, and TCRdb retains in-frame clones only, with some absent. Of hundreds of thousands of clones in the sample, 15% were seen once. Per germline, CDR1 SGHTA and CDR2 FQGNSA. V was pared by 6 bases and J by 8 bases, with 4 bases of the junction left unmatched. The CDR3 is 14 amino acids. As concerns this clone: Its matching antigen is unknown.

The receptor's source is a man in his late teens or twenties with type 1 diabetes. This sequence joins TRBV7-2 and TRBJ2-1, with TRBD2 identical over 13 bases. The sample comprised naive CD4+ T cells from blood. CDR3 bases: TGTGCCAGCAGACTAGCGGGAGGGCGTCATGAGCAGTTCTTC. Protein product: CASRLAGGRHEQFF.